The 24 T cell receptor beta chains reported below all come from one sample, sequenced in a study of cytomegalovirus exposure and HLA in healthy donors. Assay: immunoSEQ multiplex PCR; the TCRdb copy retains only in-frame clones and omits some. The sample has some 170,000 clones, 87% seen once; the top ten hold roughly 1.5%. The sample consisted of PBMCs. The receptor set was obtained from a woman aged 25 to 39 in good health and CMV-seronegative.

Here the CDR3 reads CACHRRVGSPLHF. CDR3 sequence (DNA): TGCGCCTGCCACCGCAGGGTCGGTTCACCCCTCCACTTT. The rearrangement links TRBV4-1 to TRBJ1-6, with D possibly matching TRBD1 (5 bases). CDR3 length: 13 residues. Germline-derived CDR1 and CDR2 are MGHRA and YSYEKL. Trimming stripped 11 bases from V and 9 bases from J, with 17 bases between.

CDR3 nucleotide sequence: TGTGCCAGCAGTTCCGACTCGGGACAGAGCACAGATACGCAGTATTTT. Encoded protein: CASSSDSGQSTDTQYF. The gene calls are TRBV6-5 and TRBJ2-3, with 7 bases aligning to TRBD1. V lost 4 bases and J lost 0; bases outside the gene matches: 7. CDR3 length equals 16 residues. The V gene's germline CDR1 is MNHEY and CDR2 SVGAGI.

J is TRBJ2-7 and V is TRBV11-2, with unresolved D. The CDR3 loop spans 12 amino acids. V was pared by 1 base and J by 3 bases, with 4 bases between. Germline lookup yields CDR1 SGHAT and CDR2 FQNNGV. The CDR3 DNA follows: TGTGCCAGCAGCTTAGTTAGCTACGAGCAGTACTTC. It is translated as CASSLVSYEQYF.

The V gene is TRBV6-1, the J gene TRBJ1-2; possible D gene TRBD1, 6 bases. The germline V gene encodes CDR1 MNHNS and CDR2 SASEGT. The CDR3 has 12 amino acids. Trimming removed 7 bases at V and 7 bases at J, with 13 bases between. This CDR3 is CASTSGVGGYTF. For the CDR3, the DNA is TGTGCCAGCACCTCAGGGGTGGGTGGCTACACCTTC.

The chain couples TRBV30 to TRBJ2-7; the D gene is possibly TRBD1 (5 bases). The CDR3 sequence is 12 residues long. The V end was cut by 0 bases, the J end by 3 bases, with 6 bases between. The germline CDR1 and CDR2 sequences are GTSNPN and SVGIG (reference sequence). This chain's CDR3 is CAWSVQGYEQYF. CDR3 nucleotide sequence: TGTGCCTGGAGTGTTCAGGGCTACGAGCAGTACTTC.

This chain joins TRBV27 and TRBJ2-1, with 11 bases lining up with TRBD2. J gave up 7 bases and V 2 bases, and 7 bases lay outside the gene matches. There are 16 residues in the CDR3. Germline-derived CDR1 and CDR2 are MNHEY and SMNVEV (reference sequence). The CDR3 loop is CASSLIAGGFQNEQFF. CDR3 nucleotide sequence: TGTGCCAGCAGTTTAATAGCGGGGGGGTTCCAAAATGAGCAGTTCTTC.

V usage is TRBV5-1 and J usage is TRBJ2-5; unclear D gene. V was cut by 0 bases and J by 6 bases, with 15 bases left in between. Germline assignment: CDR1 SGHRS and CDR2 YFSETQ. CDR3 length: 15 amino acids. In nucleotides, the CDR3 is TGCGCCAGCAGCTTGGAGTCAGGTCGTTTGAAGACCCAGTACTTC. Translating gives CASSLESGRLKTQYF. Drawing the rest from reference TRBV5-1 and TRBJ2-5, the complete variable domain is KAGVTQTPRYLIKTRGQQVTLSCSPISGHRSVSWYQQTPGQGLQFLFEYFSETQRNKGNFPGRFSGRQFSNSRSEMNVSTLELGDSALYLCASSLESGRLKTQYFGPGTRLLVL.

The rearrangement links TRBV19 to TRBJ1-5; 9 nucleotides match TRBD1. The junction had 8 bases not matched to a gene; V was cut back by 9 bases and J by 2 bases. Germline V lookup: CDR1 LNHDA, CDR2 SQIVND (reference sequence). The CDR3 is made up of 15 amino acids. For the CDR3, the DNA is TGTGCCAGCTACCCGGGACAGGGTGGCAATCAGCCCCAGCATTTT. Translating it yields CASYPGQGGNQPQHF.

The chain joins TRBV5-1 to TRBJ2-1; 10 bases line up with TRBD2. CDR1 and CDR2 (germline): SGHRS, YFSETQ. The J segment lost 7 bases and the V segment lost 2 bases, leaving 9 bases of the junction unmatched. This CDR3 has 16 residues. The CDR3 loop reads CASSFELAGATNEQFF. In DNA, the CDR3 is TGCGCCAGCAGCTTCGAGCTAGCGGGGGCCACTAATGAGCAGTTCTTC.

The rearrangement links TRBV6-5 to TRBJ1-2, with a possible D match to TRBD1 (6 bases). The germline V gene encodes CDR1 MNHEY and CDR2 SVGAGI. The CDR3 sequence is 15 residues long. Trimming pared 7 bases from V and 2 bases from J, leaving 17 bases between. The CDR3 here is CASTRSGVSNYGYTF. CDR3 coding DNA: TGTGCCAGCACCAGATCAGGGGTATCGAACTATGGCTACACCTTC.

This sequence joins TRBV7-6 and TRBJ2-5; 7 bases are shared with TRBD2. The germline V gene has CDR1 SGHVS and CDR2 FNYEAQ. Trimming cost V 5 bases and J 2 bases; bases outside gene matches: 20. This CDR3 is 19 amino acids long. CDR3 in amino acids: CASSLDFRAGETIQETQYF. The CDR3 coding sequence is TGTGCCAGCAGCCTGGATTTCCGGGCGGGGGAGACCATACAAGAGACCCAGTACTTC.

The CDR3 spells CASSQVAGRIVNTEAFF. CDR3 nucleotide sequence: TGCGCCAGCAGCCAAGTGGCAGGGAGGATCGTTAACACTGAAGCTTTCTTT. The rearrangement uses TRBV4-1 and TRBJ1-1, with D maybe TRBD1 (5 bases). CDR1 MGHRA and CDR2 YSYEKL come from the germline V gene. The CDR3 contains 17 residues. The V end lost 1 base, the J end lost 2 bases, and 17 bases lay between the germline ends.

The V and J genes are TRBV7-8 and TRBJ1-6, with a possible D match to TRBD1 (5 bases). The CDR3 is 18 residues long. Between the trimmed V and J ends, which lost 3 bases and 0 bases, there was a span of 15 bases. Germline-derived CDR1 and CDR2 are SGHVS and FQNEAQ. This CDR3 is CASSFGGGGDSYNSPLHF. The CDR3 nucleotides read TGTGCCAGCAGCTTCGGTGGCGGGGGGGACTCCTATAATTCACCCCTCCACTTT.

This chain joins TRBV29-1 and TRBJ1-2, with D unresolved. The germline CDR1 and CDR2 sequences are SQVTM and ANQGSEA. With 6 bases removed from V and 8 bases from J, the gap between germline ends came to 22 bases. The CDR3 runs 14 residues. The CDR3 sequence is CSVNPGLFQEGYTF. The CDR3 nucleotides are TGCAGCGTGAACCCTGGACTTTTTCAGGAGGGCTACACCTTC.

The chain recombines TRBV2 with TRBJ2-2, with 7 bases that match TRBD2. Unmatched junction bases numbered 6, after V lost 5 bases and J lost 6 bases. The length of the CDR3 is 14 residues. Germline CDR1 reads SNHLY; CDR2 reads FYNNEI. CDR3 region: CASSLEAGPGELFF. DNA of the CDR3: TGTGCCAGCAGTCTAGAAGCGGGGCCCGGGGAGCTGTTTTTT.

This rearrangement joins TRBV5-1 to TRBJ2-7, with D unresolved. The CDR3 has 12 amino acids. CDR1 and CDR2 (germline): SGHRS, YFSETQ. Trimming stripped 6 bases from V and 5 bases from J, with 12 bases between. The CDR3 DNA sequence: TGCGCCAGCACCTCTTACGGAGACGAGCAGTACTTC. Translation: CASTSYGDEQYF.

This clone was detected ten times or more. The J gene is TRBJ2-3, the V gene TRBV6-4, with 9 bases lining up with TRBD2. Germline V gene data show CDR1 as MRHNA and CDR2 as SNTAGT. The CDR3 totals 16 residues. After removal of 0 bases from V and 5 bases from J, the junction contained 6 bases not matched to a gene. CDR3 in DNA: TGTGCCAGCAGTGACTCCGGCGGGGGGGCTTTAGATACGCAGTATTTT. Its protein product is CASSDSGGGALDTQYF.

The V gene is TRBV27, the J gene TRBJ2-7; TRBD1 aligns across 8 bases. CDR1 MNHEY and CDR2 SMNVEV come from the germline V gene (reference sequence). The J segment lost 0 bases and the V segment lost 5 bases, leaving 3 bases of the junction unmatched. This CDR3 spans 14 amino acids. The CDR3 nucleotides are TGTGCCAGCAGTGAGGACAGGGCCTCCTACGAGCAGTACTTC. Amino acids: CASSEDRASYEQYF.

V usage is TRBV7-9 and J usage is TRBJ2-5; 7 bases agree with TRBD2. With V trimmed by 2 bases and J by 1 base, 7 bases remained unmatched. Germline-derived CDR1 and CDR2 are SEHNR and FQNEAQ (reference sequence). This CDR3 region has 16 residues. CDR3 sequence reads: CASSLSGTGLQETQYF. As DNA, the CDR3 is TGTGCCAGCAGCTTAAGCGGGACCGGTCTCCAAGAGACCCAGTACTTC.

This clone has only one observation. CDR3 loop: CASSQDRLSGGAYNEQFF. The CDR3 DNA sequence: TGCGCCAGCAGCCAAGATCGGCTTAGCGGGGGTGCGTACAATGAGCAGTTCTTC. The chain employs TRBV4-1 and TRBJ2-1, with TRBD2 matching 9 bases. This CDR3 spans 18 amino acids. Germline V gene data show CDR1 as MGHRA and CDR2 as YSYEKL. The trim removed 0 bases at V and 4 bases at J, leaving 10 bases unmatched.

The chain combines TRBV5-6 with TRBJ2-1; 9 bases map to TRBD1. J lost 14 bases, V lost 8 bases, and 11 bases had no gene match. Germline V gene data show CDR1 as SGHDT and CDR2 as YYEEEE. The CDR3 runs 12 residues. CDR3 DNA sequence: TGTGCCAGTGAGCACAGGGGGCGAAGGGAGTTCTTC. It specifies CASEHRGRREFF. Full variable domain (rest looked up from reference TRBV5-6 and TRBJ2-1): DAGVTQSPTHLIKTRGQQVTLRCSPKSGHDTVSWYQQALGQGPQFIFQYYEEEERQRGNFPDRFSGHQFPNYSSELNVNALLLGDSALYLCASEHRGRREFFGPGTRLTVL.

V and J are TRBV30 and TRBJ1-5; D perhaps matches TRBD1 (6 bases). This CDR3 has 16 amino acids. From germline, CDR1 is GTSNPN and CDR2 SVGIG (reference sequence). V lost 2 bases and J lost 7, with 21 bases in between. The CDR3 nucleotides read TGTGCCTGGAGTCCAACCGCCGCGGACAGAGGCCAGCCCCAGCATTTT. This sequence encodes CAWSPTAADRGQPQHF.

CDR3 protein: CASSLLTGKGYTGNEQFF. CDR3 nucleotide sequence: TGTGCCAGCAGCTTATTGACGGGAAAAGGGTACACCGGGAATGAGCAGTTCTTC. The chain links TRBV7-9 to TRBJ2-1; the D gene is possibly TRBD2 (5 bases). Germline V lookup: CDR1 SEHNR, CDR2 FQNEAQ (reference sequence). Between the trimmed V and J ends, which lost 2 bases and 7 bases, there was a span of 24 bases. The CDR3 spans 18 residues.

The J gene is TRBJ2-7, the V gene TRBV27; 8 positions agree with TRBD2. The length of the CDR3 is 18 residues. V lost 4 bases to trimming and J lost 0 bases; unmatched junction nucleotides: 14. Germline-derived CDR1 and CDR2 are MNHEY and SMNVEV (reference sequence). DNA for the CDR3: TGTGCCAGCAGTTCCCCGAGGCGGGAGCGGGGGAGCTCCTACGAGCAGTACTTC. It encodes CASSSPRRERGSSYEQYF.